This TCR beta chain was found in a study of a mutant IDH1 vaccine in newly diagnosed glioma. Across the study: Patients previously underwent radiotherapy, temozolomide, or both, and most underwent both.

Time point reported: week 35, safety follow-up. Doses of 300 ug of mutant IDH1 20-mer peptide were given with topical imiquimod. Each of the donors came in with new WHO grade 3 or 4 astrocytomas that were IDH1-mutant and ATRX-lost. In regard to this clone: Its matching antigen is unknown.

V was cut by 7 bases and J by 5 bases, with 18 bases left in between. Looked up from germline, CDR1 is MNHNS and CDR2 is SASEGT. The length of the CDR3 is 14 residues. TCRdb's copy holds only in-frame clones and misses some; the assay was immunoSEQ multiplex PCR. This table holds about 32,000 clones, 81% found once. Study results and limitations: The occurrence of vaccine-induced immune responses was seen in around 95% of patients.

V gene TRBV6-1 combines with J gene TRBJ2-7; maybe TRBD1 (6 bases). This receptor was taken from a man aged 30-40 years with glioma. Sequencing used PBMCs, obtained from a glioma patient whose treatment included an IDH1 peptide vaccine. The CDR3 is CASTDEGDWDEQYF. CDR3 in DNA: TGTGCCAGCACCGACGAGGGGGATTGGGACGAGCAGTACTTC.